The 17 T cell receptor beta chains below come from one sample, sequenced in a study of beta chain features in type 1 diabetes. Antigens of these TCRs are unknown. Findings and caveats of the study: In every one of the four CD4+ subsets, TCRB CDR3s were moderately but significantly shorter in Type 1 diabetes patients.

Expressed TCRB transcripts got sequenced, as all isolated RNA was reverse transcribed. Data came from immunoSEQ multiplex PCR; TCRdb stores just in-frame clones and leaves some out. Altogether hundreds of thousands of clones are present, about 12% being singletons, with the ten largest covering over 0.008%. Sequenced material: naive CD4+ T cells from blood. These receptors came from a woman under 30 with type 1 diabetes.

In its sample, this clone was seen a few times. The CDR3 is CASLTGGSTQPQHF. The CDR3 region has the DNA TGTGCCAGTCTGACAGGGGGGTCGACTCAGCCCCAGCATTTT. The V call is TRBV28, the J call TRBJ1-5; TRBD1 matches 9 bases. The CDR3 loop spans 14 amino acids. In germline, CDR1 is MDHEN, CDR2 SYDVKM. The trim removed 9 bases at V and 6 bases at J, leaving 9 bases unmatched.

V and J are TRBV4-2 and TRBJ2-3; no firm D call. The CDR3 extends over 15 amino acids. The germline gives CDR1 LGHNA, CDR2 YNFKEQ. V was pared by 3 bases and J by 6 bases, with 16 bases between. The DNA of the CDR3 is TGTGCCAGCAGCCAGGAACAAAGCGCTTTTGATACGCAGTATTTT. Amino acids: CASSQEQSAFDTQYF.

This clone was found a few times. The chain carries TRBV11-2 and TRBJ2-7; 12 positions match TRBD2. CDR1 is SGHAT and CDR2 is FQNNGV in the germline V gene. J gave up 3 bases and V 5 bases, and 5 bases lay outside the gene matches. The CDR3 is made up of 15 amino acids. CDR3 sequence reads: CASSTRLAGVYEQYF. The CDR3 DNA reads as TGTGCCAGCAGCACCCGACTAGCGGGGGTCTACGAGCAGTACTTC.

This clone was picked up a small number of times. The CDR3 nucleotides read TGCGCCAGCAGCTTGGCCCTGGCTGTTCAAGAGACCCAGTACTTC. Its translation: CASSLALAVQETQYF. The chain carries TRBV5-1 and TRBJ2-5; D not certain. Germline CDR1 and CDR2: SGHRS and YFSETQ. The CDR3 is made up of 15 amino acids. V lost 0 bases and J lost 2, with 11 bases in between.

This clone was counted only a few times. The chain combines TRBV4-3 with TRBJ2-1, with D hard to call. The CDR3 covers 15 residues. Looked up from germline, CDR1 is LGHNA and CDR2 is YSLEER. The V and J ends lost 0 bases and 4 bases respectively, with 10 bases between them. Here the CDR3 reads CASSQDLGSYNEQFF. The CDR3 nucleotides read TGCGCCAGCAGCCAAGATCTGGGCTCTTACAATGAGCAGTTCTTC.

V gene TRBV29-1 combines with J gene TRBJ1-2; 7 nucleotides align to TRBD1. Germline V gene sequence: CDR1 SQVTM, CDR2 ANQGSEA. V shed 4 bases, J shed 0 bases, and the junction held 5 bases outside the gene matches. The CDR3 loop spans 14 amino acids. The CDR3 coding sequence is TGCAGCGTTGCTCCGGGGACAGCTAACTATGGCTACACCTTC. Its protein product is CSVAPGTANYGYTF.

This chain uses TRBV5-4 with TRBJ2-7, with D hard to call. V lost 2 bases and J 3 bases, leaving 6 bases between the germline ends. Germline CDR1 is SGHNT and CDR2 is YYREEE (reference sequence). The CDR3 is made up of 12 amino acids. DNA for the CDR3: TGTGCCAGCAGCTTAGAGAGCTACGAGCAGTACTTC. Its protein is CASSLESYEQYF.

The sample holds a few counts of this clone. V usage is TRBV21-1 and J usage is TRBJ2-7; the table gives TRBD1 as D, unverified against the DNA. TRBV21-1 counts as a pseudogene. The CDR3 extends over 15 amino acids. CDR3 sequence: CASSLIDKSPYEQYF. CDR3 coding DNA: TGTGCCAGCAGCCTTATTGACAAGTCCCCCTACGAGCAGTACTTC.

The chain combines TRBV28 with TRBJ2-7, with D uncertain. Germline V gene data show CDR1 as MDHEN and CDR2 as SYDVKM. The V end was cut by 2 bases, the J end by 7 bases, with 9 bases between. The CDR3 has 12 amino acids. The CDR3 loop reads CASSLDPKEQYF. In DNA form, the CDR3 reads TGTGCCAGCAGTTTAGATCCTAAGGAGCAGTACTTC. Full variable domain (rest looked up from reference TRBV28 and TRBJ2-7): DVKVTQSSRYLVKRTGEKVFLECVQDMDHENMFWYRQDPGLGLRLIYFSYDVKMKEKGDIPEGYSVSREKKERFSLILESASTNQTSMYLCASSLDPKEQYFGPGTRLTVT.

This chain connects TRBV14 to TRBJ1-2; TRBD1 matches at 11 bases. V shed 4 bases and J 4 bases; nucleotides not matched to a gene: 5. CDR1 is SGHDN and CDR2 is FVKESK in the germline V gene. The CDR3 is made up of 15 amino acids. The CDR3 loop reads CASSRGTGGAYGYTF. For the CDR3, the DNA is TGTGCCAGCAGCCGCGGGACAGGGGGGGCCTATGGCTACACCTTC. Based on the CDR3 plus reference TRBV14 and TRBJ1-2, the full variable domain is EAGVTQFPSHSVIEKGQTVTLRCDPISGHDNLYWYRRVMGKEIKFLLHFVKESKQDESGMPNNRFLAERTGGTYSTLKVQPAELEDSGVYFCASSRGTGGAYGYTFGSGTRLTVV.

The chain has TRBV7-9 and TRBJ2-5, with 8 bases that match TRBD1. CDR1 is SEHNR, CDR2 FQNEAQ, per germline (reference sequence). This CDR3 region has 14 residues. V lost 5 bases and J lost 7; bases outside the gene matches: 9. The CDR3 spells CASSPQGASGTQYF. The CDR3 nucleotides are TGTGCCAGCAGCCCTCAGGGGGCATCCGGGACCCAGTACTTC.

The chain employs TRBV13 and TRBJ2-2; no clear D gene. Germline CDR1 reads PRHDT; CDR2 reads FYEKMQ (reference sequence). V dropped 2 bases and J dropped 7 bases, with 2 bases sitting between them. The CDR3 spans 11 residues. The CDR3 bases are TGTGCCAGCAGCTTATACGGGGAGCTGTTTTTT. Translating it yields CASSLYGELFF.

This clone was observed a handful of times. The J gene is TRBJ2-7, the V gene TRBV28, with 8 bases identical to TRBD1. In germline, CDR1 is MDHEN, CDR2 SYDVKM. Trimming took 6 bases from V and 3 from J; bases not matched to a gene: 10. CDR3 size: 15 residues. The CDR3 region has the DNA TGTGCCAGCAGACCCGACAGGGGAAAACTCTACGAGCAGTACTTC. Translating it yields CASRPDRGKLYEQYF. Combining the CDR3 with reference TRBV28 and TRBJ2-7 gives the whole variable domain DVKVTQSSRYLVKRTGEKVFLECVQDMDHENMFWYRQDPGLGLRLIYFSYDVKMKEKGDIPEGYSVSREKKERFSLILESASTNQTSMYLCASRPDRGKLYEQYFGPGTRLTVT.

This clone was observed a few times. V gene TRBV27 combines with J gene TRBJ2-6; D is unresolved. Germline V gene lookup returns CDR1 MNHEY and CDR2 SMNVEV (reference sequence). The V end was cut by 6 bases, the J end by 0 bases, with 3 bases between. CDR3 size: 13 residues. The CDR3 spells CASRSSGANVLTF. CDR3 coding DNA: TGTGCCAGCAGGAGCTCTGGGGCCAACGTCCTGACTTTC.

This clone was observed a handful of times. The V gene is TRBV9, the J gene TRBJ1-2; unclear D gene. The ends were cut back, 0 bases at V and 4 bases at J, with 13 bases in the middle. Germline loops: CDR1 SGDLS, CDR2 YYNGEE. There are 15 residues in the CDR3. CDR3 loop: CASSVGGPGIYGYTF. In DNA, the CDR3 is TGTGCCAGCAGCGTAGGGGGTCCCGGGATCTATGGCTACACCTTC.

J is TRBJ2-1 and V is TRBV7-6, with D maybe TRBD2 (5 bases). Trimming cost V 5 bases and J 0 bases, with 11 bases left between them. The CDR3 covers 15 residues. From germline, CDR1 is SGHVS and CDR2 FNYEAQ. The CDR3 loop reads CASSRTSNSYNEQFF. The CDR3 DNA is TGTGCCAGCAGCAGGACTTCAAACTCCTACAATGAGCAGTTCTTC.

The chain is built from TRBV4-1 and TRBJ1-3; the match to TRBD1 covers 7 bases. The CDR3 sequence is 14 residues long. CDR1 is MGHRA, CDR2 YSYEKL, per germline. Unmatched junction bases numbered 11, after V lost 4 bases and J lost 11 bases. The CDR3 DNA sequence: TGCGCCAGCAGCCGGGACAGCCCCATCGGACCCATATATTTT. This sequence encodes CASSRDSPIGPIYF.